This T cell receptor (beta chain) was captured by sequencing in a study of T-cell memory formation after mild COVID-19. For the study at large: The TCR clusters were mostly specific to one donor.

The germline V gene encodes CDR1 DFQATT and CDR2 SNEGSKA (reference sequence). Trimming removed 6 bases at V and 5 bases at J, with 13 bases between. The CDR3 is 12 amino acids. A single record per CDR3 protein comes from TCRdb applying MiXCR to the 5' RACE reads. Of some 110,000 distinct CDR3 sequences detected, roughly 12% appear once; the ten largest clones hold under 30%. In its sample, this clonotype was seen a few times. The sequenced sample was PBMCs or a T cell subset sorted from them (not recorded which). The TCR originated in an adult woman who had mild COVID-19 (a few samples of this study predate the infection). Cell type and time point are not known. The chain links TRBV20-1 to TRBJ1-1; TRBD1 is a possible D gene (5 bases). The CDR3, as DNA: TGCAGTGCCCAGAGTGGGGGGACTGAAGCTTTCTTT. It encodes CSAQSGGTEAFF.